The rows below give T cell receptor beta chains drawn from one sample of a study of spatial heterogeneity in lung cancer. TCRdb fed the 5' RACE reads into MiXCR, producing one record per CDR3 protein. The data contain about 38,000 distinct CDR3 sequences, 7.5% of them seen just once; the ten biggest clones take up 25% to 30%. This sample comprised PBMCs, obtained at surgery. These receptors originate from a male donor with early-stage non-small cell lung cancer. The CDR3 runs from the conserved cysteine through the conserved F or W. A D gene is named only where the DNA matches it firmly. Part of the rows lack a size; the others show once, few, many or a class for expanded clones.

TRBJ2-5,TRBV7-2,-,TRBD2,TGTGCCAGCAGCTCCGGGACTAGCGGGGGGGCCTTAGAGACCCAGTACTTC,CASSSGTSGGALETQYF
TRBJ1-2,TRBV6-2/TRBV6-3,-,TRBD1,TGTGCCAGCAGTTACCAGGGGGCGCTGAATGGCTACACCTTC,CASSYQGALNGYTF
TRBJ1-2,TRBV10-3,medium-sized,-,TGTGCCACCCTACAGGGTTCTCTCTATGGCTACACCTTC,CATLQGSLYGYTF
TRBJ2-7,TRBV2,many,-,TGTGCCAGCAGTGGTAGACTGAACTCCTACGAGCAGTACTTC,CASSGRLNSYEQYF
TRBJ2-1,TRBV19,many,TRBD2,TGTGCCAGTAGTATACGCCTGGGACTACTGAATGAGCAGTTCTTC,CASSIRLGLLNEQFF
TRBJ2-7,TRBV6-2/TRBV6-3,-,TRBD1,TGTGCCAGCACCCCCGACAGGGGAGGATACGAGCAGTACTTC,CASTPDRGGYEQYF
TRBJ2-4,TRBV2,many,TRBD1,TGTGCCAGCAGCCTTCTAGGGGGACAGATAGCCAAAAACATTCAGTACTTC,CASSLLGGQIAKNIQYF
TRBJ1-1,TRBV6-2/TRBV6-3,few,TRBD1,TGTGCCAGCAGTTACTCGCCAGGGGGCTTAAGGACTGAAGCTTTCTTT,CASSYSPGGLRTEAFF
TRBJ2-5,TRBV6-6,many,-,TGTGCCAGCAGTTCCGGATCCTGGGGGGAGACCCAGTACTTC,CASSSGSWGETQYF
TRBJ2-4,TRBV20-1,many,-,TGCAGTGCTAGTCAGATGGCCAAAAACATTCAGTACTTC,CSASQMAKNIQYF
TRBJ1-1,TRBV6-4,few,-,TGTGCCAGCGCGGTGGTACCTTCTCTGGGGAACACTGAAGCTTTCTTT,CASAVVPSLGNTEAFF
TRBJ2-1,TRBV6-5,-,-,TGTGCCAGCAACGGGGTGGACAATGAGCAGTTCTTC,CASNGVDNEQFF
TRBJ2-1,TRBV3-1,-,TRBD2,TGTGCCAGCAGCCAAGATCGGGCTAGCGGAGGTAAGCAGTTCTTC,CASSQDRASGGKQFF
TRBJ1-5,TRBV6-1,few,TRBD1,TGTGCCAGCTGGGACAGTGCTGGTCAGCCCCAGCATTTT,CASWDSAGQPQHF
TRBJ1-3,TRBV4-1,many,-,TGCGCCAGCAGCCAACACGGACTGACTGGAAACACCATATATTTT,CASSQHGLTGNTIYF
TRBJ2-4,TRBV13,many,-,TGTGCCAGCAGCCAGGGAACCGACATTCAGTACTTC,CASSQGTDIQYF
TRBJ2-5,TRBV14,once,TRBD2,TGTGCCAGCAGCCAAGGCATAGCGGGGGATTGGGAGACCCAGTACTTC,CASSQGIAGDWETQYF
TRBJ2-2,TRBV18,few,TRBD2,TGTGCCAGCTCACCTAGTATAGCGGGAGAAACCGGGGAGCTGTTTTTT,CASSPSIAGETGELFF
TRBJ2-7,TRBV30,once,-,TGTGCCTGGAGCGGGGGCTACGAGCAGTACTTC,CAWSGGYEQYF
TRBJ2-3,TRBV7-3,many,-,TGTGCCAGCAGCCGCGGTTGGACAGATACGCAGTATTTT,CASSRGWTDTQYF
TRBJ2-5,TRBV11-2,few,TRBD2,TGTGCCAGCAGCCCAGGGACTACGTACCAAGAGACCCAGTACTTC,CASSPGTTYQETQYF
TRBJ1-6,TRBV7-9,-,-,TGTGCCAGCAGCTTCGATGAGTCACCCCTCCACTTT,CASSFDESPLHF
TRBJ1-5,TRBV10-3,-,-,TGTGCCATCAGTGAGTCGGGCGGGCCCAATCAGCCCCAGCATTTT,CAISESGGPNQPQHF
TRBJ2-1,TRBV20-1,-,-,TGCAGTGCTAGAGGACAGATCTACAATGAGCAGTTCTTC,CSARGQIYNEQFF
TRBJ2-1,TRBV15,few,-,TGTGCCACCAGCAGAGGGGAGGCTAGGGGGTCCTACAATGAGCAGTTCTTC,CATSRGEARGSYNEQFF
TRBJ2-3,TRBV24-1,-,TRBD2,TGTGCCACCAGTGAAGTAGCGGGAGTATCAGATACGCAGTATTTT,CATSEVAGVSDTQYF
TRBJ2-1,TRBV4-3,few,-,TGCGCCAGCAGCCAAGATCTGGGGGACGAATACAATGAGCAGTTCTTC,CASSQDLGDEYNEQFF
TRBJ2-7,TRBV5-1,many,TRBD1,TGCGCCAGCAGCTTGGGACAGGGGTTTTTGGACGAGCAGTACTTC,CASSLGQGFLDEQYF
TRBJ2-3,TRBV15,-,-,TGTGCCACGACGACGAAGGGTAAAACAGATACGCAGTATTTT,CATTTKGKTDTQYF
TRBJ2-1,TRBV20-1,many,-,TGCAGTGCTAGAGCTCAGTCGACTTTGAGTGAGCAGTTCTTC,CSARAQSTLSEQFF
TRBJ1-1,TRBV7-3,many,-,TGTGCCAGCAGCCCACAGGGCTATACTGAAGCTTTCTTT,CASSPQGYTEAFF
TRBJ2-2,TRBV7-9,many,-,TGTGCCAGCAGCACCGGGACCACCGGGGAGCTGTTTTTT,CASSTGTTGELFF
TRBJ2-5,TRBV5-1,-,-,TGCGCCAGCAGCTTGTCGGGACACAGCCAAGAGACCCAGTACTTC,CASSLSGHSQETQYF
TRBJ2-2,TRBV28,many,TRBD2,TGTGCCAGCAGTTTGATAGCGGGAACGAACACCGGGGAGCTGTTTTTT,CASSLIAGTNTGELFF
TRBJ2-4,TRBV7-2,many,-,TGTGCCAGCAGCTTGACGGCCTTGGAAAACATTCAGTACTTC,CASSLTALENIQYF
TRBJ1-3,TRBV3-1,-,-,TGTGCCAGCAGCCAAGTCGGGGGTGGAAACACCATATATTTT,CASSQVGGGNTIYF
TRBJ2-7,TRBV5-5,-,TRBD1,TGTGCCAGCAGCTCGGGACAGGGGGCTTTAGGGGAGCAGTACTTC,CASSSGQGALGEQYF